This T cell receptor (beta chain) is drawn from a study of regulatory T cells in long-lasting Graves disease. Study details: Under 3 months of antithyroid drugs had been taken by newly diagnosed Graves' patients.

The CDR3 extends over 13 amino acids. Germline CDR1 MRHNA, CDR2 SNTAGT. V dropped 5 bases and J dropped 7 bases, with 12 bases sitting between them. Concerning this clonotype itself: Its specificity is not known.

Time point described: newly diagnosed GD, antithyroid drugs for less than 3 months. Making the TCR library involved RNA that had been extracted from PBMCs. In each case, Graves' disease was diagnosed per American Thyroid Association guidelines. In building TCR beta libraries, iRepertoire HTBI primers were used together with Arm-PCR of CDR3 regions. TCRdb re-derived calls from the multiplex PCR reads in MiXCR, one entry per CDR3 protein. The sample holds approximately 210,000 distinct CDR3 sequences, approximately 20% seen once. Study results and limitations: Comparison showed that persistent patients shared more public clonotypes (fewer than 3,000) than new patients (966).

The source of this sequence is a female donor with Graves disease. Source: peripheral blood mononuclear cells (PBMCs), taken at new diagnosis, from a patient treated with antithyroid drugs. The J gene is TRBJ1-5, the V gene TRBV6-4, with D hard to call. The CDR3, as DNA: TGTGCCAGCAGTATAAGGGAAGGACAGCCCCAGCATTTT. It encodes CASSIREGQPQHF.